A single sample is the source of the 9 T cell receptor beta chains below, sequenced in a study of identical twins. TCRdb reprocessed the 5' RACE reads via MiXCR and lists one record per CDR3 protein. The data contain some 320,000 distinct CDR3 sequences, approximately 13% of them singletons. Separately, the same data were catalogued under a study of yellow fever vaccine responses in identical twins.

Material for sequencing was CD8+ T cells sorted from blood. The source of these receptors is a woman between 18 and 29 years old in good health.

The J gene is TRBJ2-1, the V gene TRBV7-9; TRBD2 matches at 7 bases. This CDR3 spans 15 amino acids. V dropped 1 base and J dropped 8; count of bases not matched to a gene: 8. Germline-derived CDR1 and CDR2 are SEHNR and FQNEAQ (reference sequence). CDR3 DNA: TGTGCCAGCAGCTTAGTTGGCGGGGGTATCGATGAGCAGTTCTTC. Amino acid sequence: CASSLVGGGIDEQFF.

This chain uses TRBV5-1 with TRBJ2-5; TRBD1 aligns across 8 bases. The CDR3 extends over 16 amino acids. Germline loops: CDR1 SGHRS, CDR2 YFSETQ. Trimming at V came to 4 bases and at J to 4 bases, leaving 12 bases not matched to a gene. The CDR3 DNA reads as TGCGCCAGCAGCCCCCGCAGAGGACAGGGAAGAGAGACCCAGTACTTC. It translates to CASSPRRGQGRETQYF.

The V call is TRBV28, the J call TRBJ2-7; D unresolved. Germline V CDR1 and CDR2: MDHEN, SYDVKM. V was pared by 2 bases and J by 4 bases, with 9 bases between. The CDR3 consists of 13 residues. The CDR3 DNA sequence: TGTGCCAGCAGTTTAACCAGGACGTACGAGCAGTACGTC. Translated: CASSLTRTYEQYV.

J is TRBJ1-5 and V is TRBV5-5, with D uncertain. CDR3 length: 13 residues. Trimming took 5 bases from V and 1 from J, leaving 7 bases between them. From germline, CDR1 is SGHKS and CDR2 YYEKEE (reference sequence). CDR3 residues: CASSKTSNQPQHF. DNA for the CDR3: TGTGCCAGCAGTAAGACAAGCAATCAGCCCCAGCATTTT.

This rearrangement joins TRBV4-1 to TRBJ2-1; possibly TRBD1 or TRBD2 for D (5 bases each). Germline CDR1 MGHRA, CDR2 YSYEKL. The CDR3 sequence is 14 residues long. V lost 1 base to trimming and J lost 12 bases, with 16 bases between them. This CDR3 reads CASSQGGEPKGQFF. The CDR3 coding sequence is TGCGCCAGCAGCCAAGGAGGGGAGCCCAAGGGGCAGTTCTTC.

V is TRBV7-3 and J is TRBJ2-1; TRBD2 matches at 7 bases. Germline lookup yields CDR1 SGHTA and CDR2 FQGTGA. This CDR3 has 15 amino acids. V was clipped by 4 bases and J by 8 bases; unmatched bases: 11. CDR3 residues: CASSSGTTRGDEQFF. CDR3 nucleotide sequence: TGTGCCAGCAGCTCCGGGACTACCCGTGGGGATGAGCAGTTCTTC.

This clonotype was seen a few times. The V and J genes are TRBV7-6 and TRBJ1-1, with D unresolved. There are 17 residues in the CDR3. Trimming stripped 0 bases from V and 1 base from J, with 15 bases between. Germline V gives CDR1 SGHVS, CDR2 FNYEAQ. The CDR3 bases are TGTGCCAGCAGCTTAGCCTCCGGGGAAGACCGGAACACTGAAGCTTTCTTT. It specifies CASSLASGEDRNTEAFF.

This rearrangement joins TRBV2 to TRBJ2-3; no clear D. The CDR3 length is 14 residues. Germline V gives CDR1 SNHLY, CDR2 FYNNEI. The V end lost 3 bases, the J end lost 0 bases, and 7 bases lay between the germline ends. CDR3 residues: CASSDSSSTDTQYF. The CDR3 nucleotides read TGTGCCAGCAGTGATAGCTCTAGCACAGATACGCAGTATTTT.

This sequence joins TRBV2 and TRBJ2-7, with no clear D. The CDR3 runs 12 residues. CDR1 is SNHLY and CDR2 is FYNNEI in the germline V gene. Trimming stripped 7 bases from V and 0 bases from J, with 7 bases between. CDR3 bases: TGTGCCAGCATCGGGTCCTCCTACGAGCAGTACTTC. Its translation: CASIGSSYEQYF.